Sequencing of this T cell receptor (beta chain) was carried out in a study of cytomegalovirus exposure and HLA in healthy donors. CDR3 size: 12 residues. Germline assignment: CDR1 MNHEY and CDR2 SVGAGI. The PCR employed 60 Vbeta primers together with 13 Jbeta primers. Sequenced by immunoSEQ multiplex PCR; TCRdb stores in-frame clones only, minus some. The sample contains around 190,000 clones, roughly 81% of which appear only once. The TCR sequence derives from a young woman in good health and CMV-seropositive. Sequencing was performed on PBMCs. The chain recombines TRBV6-5 with TRBJ1-2; D possibly corresponds to TRBD1 (5 bases). The CDR3 DNA reads TGTTCCACCCGGGGGATTAACTATGGCTACACCTTC. Translated, it gives CSTRGINYGYTF.